Each of the 20 T cell receptor beta chains below was sequenced from the same sample in a study of radiotherapy plus CTLA-4 blockade in lung cancer. Profiling relied on immunoSEQ multiplex PCR, and the TCRdb table lists in-frame clones only, not all of them. The sample has about 45,000 clones; 65% to 85% are singletons. The material sequenced was peripheral blood, taken from a patient treated with radiotherapy plus ipilimumab. All receptors derive from a human donor with non-small cell lung cancer who had stable disease on radiotherapy plus ipilimumab.

The chain has TRBV18 and TRBJ1-5; D gene ambiguous. This CDR3 has 13 amino acids. V was trimmed by 5 bases and J by 4 bases, leaving 9 bases between them. Germline assignment: CDR1 KGHSH and CDR2 LQKENI. The DNA of the CDR3 is TGTGCCAGCTCAGCGGGCCCGAATCAGCCCCAGCATTTT. Protein product: CASSAGPNQPQHF.

The chain has TRBV19 and TRBJ1-5; perhaps TRBD1 as D (5 bases). Trimming shortened V by 6 bases and J by 7 bases, and 13 bases separated the two germline ends. The CDR3 length is 13 residues. Germline V gene sequence: CDR1 LNHDA, CDR2 SQIVND (reference sequence). Here the CDR3 reads CASRGRGGQPQHF. CDR3 coding DNA: TGTGCCAGTAGAGGAAGGGGCGGACAGCCCCAGCATTTT.

V and J are TRBV28 and TRBJ1-2; TRBD1 agrees at 7 bases. Germline CDR1 is MDHEN and CDR2 is SYDVKM. V trimming: 4 bases; J trimming: 4 bases; junction bases outside the gene matches: 6. This CDR3 is built from 14 residues. The CDR3 spells CASSSTGLLYGYTF. CDR3 DNA sequence: TGTGCCAGCAGTTCGACAGGGCTACTCTATGGCTACACCTTC.

The rearrangement uses TRBV7-6 and TRBJ2-3, with TRBD2 matching over 8 bases. Trimming removed 0 bases from V and 1 base from J; junction bases left unmatched: 0. Germline-derived CDR1 and CDR2 are SGHVS and FNYEAQ. The CDR3 is made up of 15 amino acids. This CDR3 is CASSLAAGGTDTQYF. Written as DNA, the CDR3 is TGTGCCAGCAGCTTAGCAGCGGGGGGCACAGATACGCAGTATTTT.

The chain couples TRBV13 to TRBJ1-5; tentative D call: TRBD1 (5 bases). The CDR3 totals 17 residues. Germline V gives CDR1 PRHDT, CDR2 FYEKMQ (reference sequence). Deletions cut 2 bases from V and 0 bases from J, with 14 bases between. The CDR3 is CASSLQGGGDSNQPQHF. In DNA, the CDR3 is TGTGCCAGCAGCTTACAGGGTGGCGGGGATAGCAATCAGCCCCAGCATTTT.

The J gene is TRBJ2-5, the V gene TRBV19; 9 bases fit TRBD2. V was pared by 6 bases and J by 4 bases, with 6 bases of the junction left unmatched. The CDR3 is 14 residues long. CDR1 is LNHDA, CDR2 SQIVND, per germline (reference sequence). The CDR3 nucleotides are TGTGCCAGTAGAGCAGCGGGGGGCGGAGAGACCCAGTACTTC. It translates to CASRAAGGGETQYF.

This clone was seen a handful of times. The V call is TRBV13, the J call TRBJ1-5; D possibly corresponds to TRBD1 (5 bases). Germline-derived CDR1 and CDR2 are PRHDT and FYEKMQ (reference sequence). Trimming cost V 0 bases and J 5 bases, with 11 bases left between them. There are 15 residues in the CDR3. CDR3: CASSLGRQGYQPQHF. The CDR3 DNA is TGTGCCAGCAGCTTAGGCCGGCAGGGTTATCAGCCCCAGCATTTT. The full variable domain, rest sourced from reference TRBV13 and TRBJ1-5, is AAGVIQSPRHLIKEKRETATLKCYPIPRHDTVYWYQQGPGQDPQFLISFYEKMQSDKGSIPDRFSAQQFSDYHSELNMSSLELGDSALYFCASSLGRQGYQPQHFGDGTRLSIL.

This rearrangement joins TRBV5-6 to TRBJ1-6, with TRBD1 matching over 9 bases. Per germline, CDR1 SGHDT and CDR2 YYEEEE. The CDR3 covers 16 residues. The trim removed 4 bases at V and 13 bases at J, leaving 15 bases unmatched. CDR3 residues: CASSPGTGILSFPLHF. The CDR3 region has the DNA TGTGCCAGCAGCCCGGGGACAGGGATCCTGAGTTTCCCCCTCCACTTT.

With respect to this clone: At one of its ends the junction is not consistent with the germline gene, which may arise from a read error. The chain carries TRBV10-3 and TRBJ1-1, with D possibly matching TRBD1 (6 bases). Germline lookup yields CDR1 ENHRY and CDR2 SYGVKD. The CDR3 runs to 14 residues. CDR3 sequence reads: CASSLTTGNTEAFF. The DNA for the CDR3 is TGTGCCAGCAGTTTAACGACAGGGAACACTGAAGCTTTCTTT.

The rearrangement joins TRBV7-2 to TRBJ2-5; D is perhaps TRBD1 (5 bases). This CDR3 has 13 residues. Germline values: CDR1 SGHTA, CDR2 FQGNSA. With 4 bases removed from V and 1 base from J, the gap between germline ends came to 7 bases. The CDR3 DNA reads as TGTGCCAGCAGCTCCAGGGTCCAAGAGACCCAGTACTTC. Its protein product is CASSSRVQETQYF. Looking up the rest from reference TRBV7-2 and TRBJ2-5 gives the full variable domain: GAGVSQSPSNKVTEKGKDVELRCDPISGHTALYWYRQSLGQGLEFLIYFQGNSAPDKSGLPSDRFSAERTGGSVSTLTIQRTQQEDSAVYLCASSSRVQETQYFGPGTRLLVL.

The V call is TRBV27, the J call TRBJ2-2; TRBD1 aligns across 9 bases. The CDR3 contains 16 residues. Looked up from germline, CDR1 is MNHEY and CDR2 is SMNVEV (reference sequence). V trimming: 6 bases; J trimming: 0 bases; junction bases outside the gene matches: 5. The DNA of the CDR3 is TGTGCCAGCAGGGGGGGGGACAGGGCGAACACCGGGGAGCTGTTTTTT. Its translation is CASRGGDRANTGELFF.

The V gene is TRBV5-4, the J gene TRBJ2-6; D is unclear. Germline CDR1 is SGHNT and CDR2 is YYREEE (reference sequence). There are 20 residues in the CDR3. V gave up 0 bases and J gave up 2 bases, with 21 bases separating them. The CDR3 sequence is CASSLVRSSLGSAGANVLTF. CDR3 nucleotides: TGTGCCAGCAGCTTGGTGAGATCCTCTTTGGGGTCGGCTGGGGCCAACGTCCTGACTTTC.

The V and J genes are TRBV4-1 and TRBJ2-7; D may match TRBD1 or TRBD2 (5 bases each). V was cut by 0 bases and J by 6 bases, with 9 bases left in between. The CDR3 extends over 13 amino acids. In germline, CDR1 is MGHRA, CDR2 YSYEKL. The CDR3 spells CASSQEQAGEQYF. Written as DNA, the CDR3 is TGCGCCAGCAGCCAAGAACAGGCGGGCGAGCAGTACTTC.

In its sample, this clone was seen once. The genes are TRBV7-2 and TRBJ1-1; D unresolved. CDR3 length equals 15 residues. Trimming pared 5 bases from V and 0 bases from J, leaving 13 bases between. Germline V gene data show CDR1 as SGHTA and CDR2 as FQGNSA. CDR3 coding DNA: TGTGCCAGCAGCCACGGGAGGGCGATGAACACTGAAGCTTTCTTT. Translating it yields CASSHGRAMNTEAFF.

CDR3 in DNA: TGTGCCAGCAGCTTAGACGTGGGGGGGCCGGATACGCAGTATTTT. Amino acids: CASSLDVGGPDTQYF. The rearrangement joins TRBV7-8 to TRBJ2-3; weak D call: TRBD2 (7 bases). The CDR3 is 15 amino acids. Germline CDR1 is SGHVS and CDR2 is FQNEAQ. The germline V and J ends were trimmed by 1 base and 6 bases, with 14 bases remaining between them.

This clone turned up a few times. The chain employs TRBV6-5 and TRBJ2-7; possible D gene TRBD2, 5 bases. Germline lookup yields CDR1 MNHEY and CDR2 SVGAGI. This CDR3 region has 13 residues. Trimming pared 6 bases from V and 2 bases from J, leaving 11 bases between. CDR3 sequence: CASSTAGTYEQYF. The DNA for the CDR3 is TGTGCCAGCAGCACGGCCGGGACCTACGAGCAGTACTTC.

In its sample, this clone was seen once. This rearrangement joins TRBV5-4 to TRBJ2-1; 8 nucleotides agree with TRBD2. V shed 3 bases and J 0 bases; nucleotides not matched to a gene: 2. The CDR3 has 15 residues. Germline V CDR1 and CDR2: SGHNT, YYREEE (reference sequence). This chain's CDR3 is CASSYGGDSYNEQFF. CDR3 nucleotide sequence: TGTGCCAGCAGCTACGGGGGGGACTCCTACAATGAGCAGTTCTTC.

V and J are TRBV5-6 and TRBJ2-1; the D call may be TRBD1 or TRBD2 (6 bases each). The CDR3 spans 15 residues. V was shortened by 0 bases and J by 7 bases, with 14 bases between the two germline ends. Germline CDR1 SGHDT, CDR2 YYEEEE. The CDR3 DNA reads TGTGCCAGCAGCTTGGACGGGGGCCTAGGTAATGAGCAGTTCTTC. It yields the protein CASSLDGGLGNEQFF.

In this sample, this clone turned up a few times. The chain links TRBV19 to TRBJ1-6, with 7 bases lining up with TRBD1. The CDR3 sequence is 16 residues long. Losses at the gene ends were 6 bases for V and 7 bases for J; bases not matched to a gene: 12. Looked up from germline, CDR1 is LNHDA and CDR2 is SQIVND (reference sequence). CDR3 in DNA: TGTGCCAGTAGCACAACACCCGGGACAGTAAATTCACCCCTCCACTTT. This codes for CASSTTPGTVNSPLHF.

The rearrangement joins TRBV2 to TRBJ1-2; 10 bases map to TRBD1. The germline gives CDR1 SNHLY, CDR2 FYNNEI. J was trimmed by 0 bases and V by 2 bases; bases with no gene match: 6. CDR3 length: 17 residues. The CDR3 nucleotides read TGTGCCAGCAGTGAACGGGACAGGGGCTCTCCTAACTATGGCTACACCTTC. As protein: CASSERDRGSPNYGYTF.